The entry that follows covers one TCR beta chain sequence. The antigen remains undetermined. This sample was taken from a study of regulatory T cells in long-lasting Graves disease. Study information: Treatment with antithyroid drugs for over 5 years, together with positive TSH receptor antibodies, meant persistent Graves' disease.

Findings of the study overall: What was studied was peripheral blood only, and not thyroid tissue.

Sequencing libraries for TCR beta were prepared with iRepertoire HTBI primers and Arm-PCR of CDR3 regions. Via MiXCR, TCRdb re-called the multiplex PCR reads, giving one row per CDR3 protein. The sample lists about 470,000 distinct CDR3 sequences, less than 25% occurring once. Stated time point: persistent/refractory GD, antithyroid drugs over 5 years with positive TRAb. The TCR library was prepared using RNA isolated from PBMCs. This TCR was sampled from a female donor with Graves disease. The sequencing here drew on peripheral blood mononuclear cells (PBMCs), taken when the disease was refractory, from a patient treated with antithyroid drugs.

CDR3 region: CSARGTSGRGYNEQFF. The CDR3 coding sequence is TGCAGTGCTAGGGGGACTAGCGGGAGGGGCTACAATGAGCAGTTCTTC. The V and J genes are TRBV20-1 and TRBJ2-1; 16 nucleotides line up with TRBD2. Germline CDR1 is DFQATT and CDR2 is SNEGSKA (reference sequence). The length of the CDR3 is 16 residues. V lost 3 bases and J lost 3; bases outside the gene matches: 2.